Listed below are T cell receptor beta chains from one sample, sequenced in a study of shared clonotypes between healthy human individuals. Repertoires were generated with immunoSEQ multiplex PCR, while TCRdb's copy carries only in-frame clones and drops some. This sample carries about 2.4 million clones, over 85% of them seen once, and the ten largest clones take around 0.4%. The sample was naive CD4+ T cells from PBMCs. The source of these receptors is a man between 18 and 35 years old in good health. Some clones in this sample may be carry-over from other donors' samples. Both conserved end residues are part of each CDR3. Fields, in order: clone size, V gene, J gene, D gene, CDR3 protein, CDR3 DNA. A D gene is named only where the DNA matches it firmly. Rows may omit the clone size; those that give it use once, few, many or a size class.

>-|TRBV7-7|TRBJ1-5|-
CASSLDLGQPQHF
TGTGCCAGCAGCCTGGACTTGGGGCAGCCCCAGCATTTT
>-|TRBV5-1|TRBJ2-3|-
CASSLGTEPDTQYF
TGCGCCAGCAGCTTGGGTACAGAACCAGATACGCAGTATTTT
>-|TRBV5-4|TRBJ1-2|TRBD1
CASSLGDRGARYGYTF
TGTGCCAGCAGCTTGGGGGACAGGGGGGCCAGGTATGGCTACACCTTC
>-|TRBV20-1|TRBJ1-1|-
CSASDGEAFF
TGCAGTGCCTCAGATGGTGAAGCTTTCTTT
>-|TRBV28|TRBJ2-7|TRBD2
CASSSFRGSGRAHEQYF
TGTGCCAGCAGTTCTTTCCGGGGGAGCGGGAGGGCCCACGAGCAGTACTTC
>-|TRBV18|TRBJ1-5|-
CASSPSTVPSSLQPQHF
TGTGCCAGCTCACCGTCGACAGTACCTTCCAGCCTGCAGCCCCAGCATTTT
>-|TRBV18|TRBJ1-2|-
CASSPDGDPNYGYTF
TGTGCCAGCTCACCAGATGGGGATCCTAACTATGGCTACACCTTC
>-|TRBV7-2|TRBJ2-1|-
CASSPKWGVRVSYNEQFF
TGTGCCAGCAGCCCAAAATGGGGGGTTCGGGTATCCTACAATGAGCAGTTCTTC
>-|TRBV28|TRBJ1-2|-
CASFILDRANYGYTF
TGTGCCAGTTTCATTCTGGACAGAGCTAACTATGGCTACACCTTC
>-|TRBV25-1|TRBJ2-3|-
CANSPPGGPCTDTQYF
TGTGCCAACAGTCCTCCCGGAGGTCCTTGCACAGATACGCAGTATTTT
>-|TRBV4-1|TRBJ1-1|-
CASSQDAGTQVNTEAFF
TGCGCCAGCAGCCAAGATGCTGGGACACAAGTGAACACTGAAGCTTTCTTT
>-|TRBV6-1|TRBJ1-4|TRBD1
CASSDNRGNEKLFF
TGTGCCAGCAGTGACAACAGGGGGAATGAAAAACTGTTTTTT
>-|TRBV13|TRBJ2-5|-
CASSLDPSGTQYF
TGTGCCAGCAGCTTAGACCCTTCTGGGACCCAGTACTTC
>-|TRBV7-9|TRBJ2-7|-
CASSVRELKRQGHYEQYF
TGTGCCAGCAGCGTTCGCGAATTGAAGCGGCAGGGTCACTACGAGCAGTACTTC
>-|TRBV5-1|TRBJ1-3|TRBD1
CASSPTGGGGNTIYF
TGCGCCAGCAGCCCGACAGGGGGCGGCGGAAACACCATATATTTT
>-|TRBV28|TRBJ2-3|-
CASSRRDTSSRTDTQYF
TGTGCCAGCAGCCGTCGGGACACCAGTTCGCGAACAGATACGCAGTATTTT
>-|TRBV5-1|TRBJ1-2|-
CASSSPGPIQVDYTF
TGCGCCAGCAGCTCGCCAGGACCGATCCAAGTGGACTACACCTTC
>-|TRBV11-2|TRBJ2-7|TRBD2
CASSQIAGVYEQYF
TGTGCCAGCAGCCAGATAGCGGGAGTCTACGAGCAGTACTTC
>-|TRBV7-2|TRBJ2-5|-
CASSLWGAEETQYF
TGTGCCAGCAGCTTATGGGGGGCCGAGGAGACCCAGTACTTC
>-|TRBV7-9|TRBJ2-7|-
CASSLGSGYSYEQYF
TGTGCCAGCAGCTTAGGGTCTGGGTACTCCTACGAGCAGTACTTC
>-|TRBV18|TRBJ2-7|TRBD2
CASSPPGLGNYEQYF
TGTGCCAGCTCACCTCCTGGACTAGGTAACTACGAGCAGTACTTC
>once|TRBV6-5|TRBJ1-2|-
CASSRQNYGYTF
TGTGCCAGCAGCCGACAGAACTATGGCTACACCTTC
>-|TRBV18|TRBJ1-2|-
CASSPLRAGYGYTF
TGTGCCAGCTCACCACTCAGGGCTGGCTATGGCTACACCTTC
>once|TRBV5-4|TRBJ2-5|-
CASRDSRQETQYF
TGTGCCAGCAGGGACAGTCGGCAAGAGACCCAGTACTTC
>-|TRBV29-1|TRBJ2-3|-
CTIGPTDTQYF
TGCACTATAGGGCCCACAGATACGCAGTATTTT
>-|TRBV30|TRBJ1-4|-
CAWNRAEEKLFF
TGTGCCTGGAACCGTGCTGAAGAAAAACTGTTTTTT
>-|TRBV6-1|TRBJ1-1|-
CASSEEGLGNTEAFF
TGTGCCAGCAGTGAGGAGGGATTGGGGAACACTGAAGCTTTCTTT
>-|TRBV7-2|TRBJ2-3|TRBD2
CASSQTGTSGFTQYF
TGTGCCAGCAGCCAAACCGGGACTAGCGGATTCACGCAGTATTTT
>once|TRBV5-1|TRBJ2-1|TRBD2
CASSLLAGNEQFF
TGCGCCAGCAGCTTGCTAGCGGGAAATGAGCAGTTCTTC
>-|TRBV13|TRBJ1-2|-
CASSPRQATNYGYTF
TGTGCCAGCAGCCCGAGACAGGCTACTAACTATGGCTACACCTTC
>-|TRBV7-2|TRBJ1-3|-
CASSLAGFSGNTIYF
TGTGCCAGCAGCTTAGCGGGTTTTTCTGGAAACACCATATATTTT
>-|TRBV6-1|TRBJ1-3|-
CASSDQWFGNTIYF
TGTGCCAGCAGTGATCAGTGGTTTGGAAACACCATATATTTT
>-|TRBV4-2|TRBJ1-1|TRBD1
CASSQDGQGGAFF
TGTGCCAGCAGCCAAGATGGACAGGGGGGAGCTTTCTTT
>few|TRBV20-1|TRBJ2-7|-
CSARDLYEQYF
TGCAGTGCTAGAGATCTCTACGAGCAGTACTTC
>-|TRBV18|TRBJ1-1|TRBD1
CASSSGQGAMDATEAFF
TGTGCCAGCTCATCGGGACAGGGGGCGATGGATGCCACTGAAGCTTTCTTT
>once|TRBV4-1|TRBJ2-2|-
CASSQEVGLELFF
TGCGCCAGCAGCCAAGAAGTGGGATTGGAGCTGTTTTTT
>-|TRBV15|TRBJ2-7|TRBD2
CATSRDRLAGGLIPYEQYF
TGTGCCACCAGCAGAGATCGGCTAGCGGGAGGACTAATACCCTACGAGCAGTACTTC
>-|TRBV6-5|TRBJ1-5|-
CASSPGRGRNQPQHF
TGTGCCAGCAGCCCCGGCAGGGGTAGAAATCAGCCCCAGCATTTT
>-|TRBV28|TRBJ2-1|-
CASLGGGAYNEQFF
TGTGCCAGCCTGGGGGGCGGGGCCTACAATGAGCAGTTCTTC